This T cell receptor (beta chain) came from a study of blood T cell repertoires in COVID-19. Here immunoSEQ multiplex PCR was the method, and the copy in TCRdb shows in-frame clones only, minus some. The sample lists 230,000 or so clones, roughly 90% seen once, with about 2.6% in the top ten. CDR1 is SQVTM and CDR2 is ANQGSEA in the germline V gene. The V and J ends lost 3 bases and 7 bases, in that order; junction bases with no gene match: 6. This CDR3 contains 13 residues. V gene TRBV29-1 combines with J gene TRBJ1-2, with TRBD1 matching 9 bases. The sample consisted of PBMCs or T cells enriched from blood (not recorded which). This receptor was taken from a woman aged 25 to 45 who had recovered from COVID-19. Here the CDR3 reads CSVETGTGSGYTF. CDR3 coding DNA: TGCAGCGTTGAGACCGGGACAGGGAGTGGCTACACCTTC.